Listed here is a single T cell receptor beta chain. The antigen remains unidentified. The CDR3 extends over 15 amino acids. Trimming stripped 6 bases from V and 2 bases from J, with 16 bases between. From germline, CDR1 is ENHRY and CDR2 SYGVKD. Assay: immunoSEQ multiplex PCR; the TCRdb copy retains only in-frame clones and omits some. The profile covers about 560 clones, with approximately 62% appearing a single time and 69% taken by the ten largest. These data come from a study of Siglec-9 on CD8 T cells in melanoma. Whole-study findings and limits: An effector memory CD8+ T-cell subset seemingly accumulating in melanoma was reportedly marked and regulated by Siglec-9.

The sequenced material came from Siglec-9+ CD8+ T cells sorted from blood. The chain recombines TRBV10-3 with TRBJ2-5, with D possibly TRBD2 on 7 matching bases. The sequence was obtained from a human donor in good health. In nucleotides, the CDR3 is TGTGCCATCAGCCCCCGCGGGGGCTATCAAGAGACCCAGTACTTC. Translation: CAISPRGGYQETQYF.